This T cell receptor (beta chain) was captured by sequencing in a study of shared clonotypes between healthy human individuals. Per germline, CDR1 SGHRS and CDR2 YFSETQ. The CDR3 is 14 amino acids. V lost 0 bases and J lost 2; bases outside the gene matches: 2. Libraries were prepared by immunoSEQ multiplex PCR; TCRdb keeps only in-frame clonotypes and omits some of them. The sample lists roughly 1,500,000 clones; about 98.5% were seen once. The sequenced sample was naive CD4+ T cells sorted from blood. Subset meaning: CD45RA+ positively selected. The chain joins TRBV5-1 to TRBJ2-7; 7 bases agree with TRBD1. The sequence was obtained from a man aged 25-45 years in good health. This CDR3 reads CASSLVTGAYEQYF. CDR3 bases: TGCGCCAGCAGCTTGGTAACAGGGGCCTACGAGCAGTACTTC.